This T cell receptor beta chain was observed in a study of CXCR3-negative and CXCR3-positive naive CD8 T cells. Study overall: Collectively, the libraries yielded some 140 million TRB reads in total, at about 1.5 +/- 0.3 million per library.

This CDR3 comprises 12 residues. Germline CDR1 reads SQVTM; CDR2 reads ANQGSEA. The TRB libraries of cDNA were built by UMI-labeled 5' RACE. Following a re-call of the 5' RACE reads, TCRdb has one entry per CDR3 protein and lacks DNA. The listing records several thousand distinct CDR3 sequences. All CD8+ T cell subsets were sorted in triplicate at 330,000 or so cells each. The authors gated naive CD8+ T cells as CD45RO-CCR7+CD27+CD95-. Study results and limitations: Both naive subsets had comparably high diversity; memory CD8+ cells much lower. CXCR3-positive naive cells carried more hydrophobic TRB CDR3s than CXCR3-negative ones.

Notes on this clonotype: Its antigen remains unidentified.

The TCR comes from a human donor in good health. Some clones in this sample may be carry-over from other donors' samples. This chain uses TRBV29-1 with TRBJ1-1. Material: naive CXCR3+ CD8+ T cells from blood. Indicated subset: CD45RO-CCR7+CD27+CD95- naive CD8+ T cells expressing CXCR3 (TNR3+). CDR3 residues: CSVDSRGSQAFF.